Listed below are T cell receptor beta chains from one sample, sequenced in a study of T cell responses to AZD1222 COVID-19 vaccine. Assay: immunoSEQ multiplex PCR; the TCRdb copy retains only in-frame clones and omits some. The sample carries around 100,000 clones, approximately 88% recorded once. Sequences were derived from peripheral blood, sampled on day 0 of AZD1222 vaccination. The source is an adult in good health. Each CDR3 is given with its conserved first and last residue. Fields, in order: J gene, D gene, clone size, V gene, CDR3 DNA, CDR3 protein. A D gene is named only where the DNA matches it firmly. Not every row has a clone size; where given, it reads once, few, many or a size class.

j_call: TRBJ1-2; d_call: .; clone_size: .; v_call: TRBV19; cdr3_nt: TGTGCCAGTAAGGTAGACGGGGCAGGGCTCTATGGCTACACCTTC; cdr3_aa: CASKVDGAGLYGYTF
j_call: TRBJ1-2; d_call: .; clone_size: .; v_call: TRBV6-2/TRBV6-3; cdr3_nt: TGTGCCAGCAGCCGGCAGTATGGCTACACCTTC; cdr3_aa: CASSRQYGYTF
j_call: TRBJ2-6; d_call: .; clone_size: .; v_call: TRBV14; cdr3_nt: TGTGCCAGCAGCCAAGGGACCTCTGGGGCCAACGTCCTGACTTTC; cdr3_aa: CASSQGTSGANVLTF
j_call: TRBJ1-2; d_call: .; clone_size: .; v_call: TRBV5-1; cdr3_nt: TGCGCCAGCAGCTTGGAAGGGTATAGCTATGGCTACACCTTC; cdr3_aa: CASSLEGYSYGYTF
j_call: TRBJ1-3; d_call: TRBD1; clone_size: .; v_call: TRBV18; cdr3_nt: TGTGCCAGCTCACCGATCGGACAGGATGGAAACACCATATATTTT; cdr3_aa: CASSPIGQDGNTIYF
j_call: TRBJ2-2; d_call: TRBD2; clone_size: .; v_call: TRBV9; cdr3_nt: TGTGCCAGCAGCGATAAGCGGGGGGGAAACACCGGGGAGCTGTTTTTT; cdr3_aa: CASSDKRGGNTGELFF
j_call: TRBJ1-5; d_call: .; clone_size: .; v_call: TRBV15; cdr3_nt: TGTGCCACCAGCAGAGATCAGAATACCAATCAGCCCCAGCATTTT; cdr3_aa: CATSRDQNTNQPQHF
j_call: TRBJ2-1; d_call: .; clone_size: .; v_call: TRBV6-5; cdr3_nt: TGTGCCAGCAGTTACTCGATTATTAGCGGTTACAATGAGCAGTTCTTC; cdr3_aa: CASSYSIISGYNEQFF
j_call: TRBJ1-3; d_call: .; clone_size: .; v_call: TRBV19; cdr3_nt: TGTGCCAGTAGTATGGGGCGGAACACCATATATTTT; cdr3_aa: CASSMGRNTIYF
j_call: TRBJ2-7; d_call: .; clone_size: .; v_call: TRBV18; cdr3_nt: TGTGCCAGCTCACCACCCAACAGTAGCCCCGAGCAGTACTTC; cdr3_aa: CASSPPNSSPEQYF
j_call: TRBJ1-2; d_call: TRBD1; clone_size: .; v_call: TRBV6-5; cdr3_nt: TGTGCCAGCAGTTACCGGACAGGGGATGGCTACACCTTC; cdr3_aa: CASSYRTGDGYTF
j_call: TRBJ2-1; d_call: TRBD1; clone_size: .; v_call: TRBV7-8; cdr3_nt: TGTGCCAGCAGCCACCGGGACAGGGGTGATTATGAGCAGTTCTTC; cdr3_aa: CASSHRDRGDYEQFF
j_call: TRBJ1-2; d_call: .; clone_size: .; v_call: TRBV18; cdr3_nt: TGTGCCAGCTCACCGGGAGAAATCAGTGACTATGGCTACACCTTC; cdr3_aa: CASSPGEISDYGYTF
j_call: TRBJ2-7; d_call: .; clone_size: few; v_call: TRBV7-9; cdr3_nt: TGTGCCAGCAAGATAATGGACGGACACTACGAGCAGTACTTC; cdr3_aa: CASKIMDGHYEQYF
j_call: TRBJ1-1; d_call: TRBD1; clone_size: .; v_call: TRBV7-8; cdr3_nt: TGTGCCAGCAGCGTAGGGGGCGGGGGGCTCTTGCTGGGCACTGAAGCTTTCTTT; cdr3_aa: CASSVGGGGLLLGTEAFF
j_call: TRBJ2-7; d_call: TRBD1; clone_size: .; v_call: TRBV3-1/TRBV3-2; cdr3_nt: TGTGCCAGCAGCCAAGGGGACAGCCCTTGGTTCTACGAGCAGTACTTC; cdr3_aa: CASSQGDSPWFYEQYF
j_call: TRBJ1-1; d_call: .; clone_size: .; v_call: TRBV30; cdr3_nt: TGTGCCTGGGACCCCGGGTTAGGTGAAGCTTTCTTT; cdr3_aa: CAWDPGLGEAFF
j_call: TRBJ1-4; d_call: .; clone_size: .; v_call: TRBV30; cdr3_nt: TGTGCCTGGAAGGGCAAAGGAGTTGAAAAACTGTTTTTT; cdr3_aa: CAWKGKGVEKLFF
j_call: TRBJ2-7; d_call: .; clone_size: few; v_call: TRBV10-3; cdr3_nt: TGTGCCATCAGTGAGGGAAGGCGGGTGATCTCCTACGAGCAGTACTTC; cdr3_aa: CAISEGRRVISYEQYF
j_call: TRBJ2-5; d_call: TRBD1; clone_size: .; v_call: TRBV2; cdr3_nt: TGTGCCAGCAGTACCGGGACAGGGCAAGAGACCCAGTACTTC; cdr3_aa: CASSTGTGQETQYF
j_call: TRBJ2-7; d_call: TRBD2; clone_size: .; v_call: TRBV19; cdr3_nt: TGTGCCAGTAGTCCGGGACTAGCGGGAGTCTACGAGCAGTACTTC; cdr3_aa: CASSPGLAGVYEQYF
j_call: TRBJ2-7; d_call: .; clone_size: .; v_call: TRBV7-8; cdr3_nt: TGTGCCAGCAGCTTACCGCGGGTGGGCCCCTACGAGCAGTACTTC; cdr3_aa: CASSLPRVGPYEQYF
j_call: TRBJ2-7; d_call: .; clone_size: .; v_call: TRBV7-9; cdr3_nt: TGTGCCAGCAGCTTAATACAGGCCACCCGAAAATGCTTC; cdr3_aa: CASSLIQATRKCF
j_call: TRBJ1-6; d_call: TRBD1; clone_size: .; v_call: TRBV10-3; cdr3_nt: TGTGCCATCAGTGTCCAGGGACAGAATTCACCCCTCCACTTT; cdr3_aa: CAISVQGQNSPLHF
j_call: TRBJ1-2; d_call: TRBD1; clone_size: .; v_call: TRBV19; cdr3_nt: TGTGCCAGTTATCCGGGACAGGGTGAACTACGGGTTGGCTACACCTTC; cdr3_aa: CASYPGQGELRVGYTF
j_call: TRBJ1-5; d_call: .; clone_size: once; v_call: TRBV5-1; cdr3_nt: TGCGCCAGCAGCTTTTCAGAGAATAGCAATCAGCCCCAGCATTTT; cdr3_aa: CASSFSENSNQPQHF
j_call: TRBJ1-1; d_call: .; clone_size: .; v_call: TRBV7-9; cdr3_nt: TGTGCCAGCAGCTTCCAGGGTAGGTCGGCTGAAGCTTTCTTT; cdr3_aa: CASSFQGRSAEAFF
j_call: TRBJ1-4; d_call: .; clone_size: .; v_call: TRBV19; cdr3_nt: TGTGCCAGTAGTATCCCGGTGCAGGAGCCTAATGAAAAACTGTTTTTT; cdr3_aa: CASSIPVQEPNEKLFF
j_call: TRBJ2-1; d_call: .; clone_size: .; v_call: TRBV18; cdr3_nt: TGTGCCAGCTCACCAATGGAAGGGTTGGGCGATGAGCAGTTCTTC; cdr3_aa: CASSPMEGLGDEQFF
j_call: TRBJ1-5; d_call: .; clone_size: once; v_call: TRBV28; cdr3_nt: TGTGCCAGCAGTTCCGGGGGTCCGGATCAGCCCCAGCATTTT; cdr3_aa: CASSSGGPDQPQHF
j_call: TRBJ2-2; d_call: TRBD2; clone_size: .; v_call: TRBV6-5; cdr3_nt: TGTGCCAGCAGAGGCGGGGGGGCAAACACCGGGGAGCTGTTTTTT; cdr3_aa: CASRGGGANTGELFF
j_call: TRBJ2-1; d_call: TRBD2; clone_size: .; v_call: TRBV3-1/TRBV3-2; cdr3_nt: TGTGCCAGCAGCCAAGAGGTTGTAGCGGGCGTACTCAATGAGCAGTTCTTC; cdr3_aa: CASSQEVVAGVLNEQFF
j_call: TRBJ2-7; d_call: TRBD2; clone_size: .; v_call: TRBV7-6; cdr3_nt: TGTGCCAGCAGCCCAGGACTAGCGGGAGATTGGGACGAGCAGTACTTC; cdr3_aa: CASSPGLAGDWDEQYF
j_call: TRBJ1-2; d_call: .; clone_size: once; v_call: TRBV18; cdr3_nt: TGTGCCAGCTCACCGGATGAGTCCTCACCCTATGGCTACACCTTC; cdr3_aa: CASSPDESSPYGYTF
j_call: TRBJ1-2; d_call: .; clone_size: few; v_call: TRBV5-4; cdr3_nt: TGTGCCAGCAGCTCAGGACAAGCCGTCTATGGCTACACCTTC; cdr3_aa: CASSSGQAVYGYTF
j_call: TRBJ2-3; d_call: TRBD1; clone_size: .; v_call: TRBV18; cdr3_nt: TGTGCCAGCTCACCGTCAGGACAGGGGAGAACAGATACGCAGTATTTT; cdr3_aa: CASSPSGQGRTDTQYF
j_call: TRBJ2-5; d_call: TRBD1; clone_size: .; v_call: TRBV3-1/TRBV3-2; cdr3_nt: TGTGCCAGCAGCCAAACAGGGGGCCAAGAGACCCAGTACTTC; cdr3_aa: CASSQTGGQETQYF
j_call: TRBJ2-2; d_call: TRBD2; clone_size: .; v_call: TRBV11-2; cdr3_nt: TGTGCCAGCAGCCTCGGGGGGGGCAGCACCGGGGAGCTGTTTTTT; cdr3_aa: CASSLGGGSTGELFF
j_call: TRBJ2-5; d_call: .; clone_size: .; v_call: TRBV7-9; cdr3_nt: TGTGCCAGCAGCTTAGTAACAGAGACCCAGTACTTC; cdr3_aa: CASSLVTETQYF
j_call: TRBJ2-1; d_call: TRBD2; clone_size: .; v_call: TRBV27; cdr3_nt: TGTGCCAGCCGATTAGCGGGAGGGGAGCAGTTCTTC; cdr3_aa: CASRLAGGEQFF
j_call: TRBJ2-5; d_call: .; clone_size: .; v_call: TRBV10-2; cdr3_nt: TGCGCCAGCAGTGAGCGGGGGACCCCCGGGGAGACCCAGTACTTC; cdr3_aa: CASSERGTPGETQYF
j_call: TRBJ1-5; d_call: .; clone_size: .; v_call: TRBV2; cdr3_nt: TGTGCCAGCAGCCTCATTGGGGGGCGGAGTTATCAGCCCCAGCATTTT; cdr3_aa: CASSLIGGRSYQPQHF
j_call: TRBJ2-1; d_call: .; clone_size: .; v_call: TRBV6-2/TRBV6-3; cdr3_nt: TGTGCCAGCAGTAAAGGGTTAGCCCTGAGAAGGGGTGAGCAGTTCTTC; cdr3_aa: CASSKGLALRRGEQFF
j_call: TRBJ1-3; d_call: .; clone_size: .; v_call: TRBV11-3; cdr3_nt: TGTGCCAGCAGTGAGCAGACTGGAAACACCATATATTTT; cdr3_aa: CASSEQTGNTIYF
j_call: TRBJ2-5; d_call: TRBD2; clone_size: once; v_call: TRBV6-1; cdr3_nt: TGTGCCAGCAGTGAAAGGCTAGCGGGATTAGGGGAGACCCAGTACTTC; cdr3_aa: CASSERLAGLGETQYF
j_call: TRBJ2-7; d_call: TRBD1; clone_size: .; v_call: TRBV5-1; cdr3_nt: TGCGCCAGCAGCCTGGGACAGGGTGGCGAGCAGTACTTC; cdr3_aa: CASSLGQGGEQYF
j_call: TRBJ2-7; d_call: .; clone_size: once; v_call: TRBV18; cdr3_nt: TGTGCCAGCTCTCCGGGACGAACCTACGAGCAGTACTTC; cdr3_aa: CASSPGRTYEQYF
j_call: TRBJ1-5; d_call: .; clone_size: few; v_call: TRBV28; cdr3_nt: TGTGCCACCGTCCGGGAATACAATCAGCCCCAGCATTTT; cdr3_aa: CATVREYNQPQHF
j_call: TRBJ1-2; d_call: .; clone_size: .; v_call: TRBV2; cdr3_nt: TGTGCCAGCAGGCAGGGATTGGACTATGGCTACACCTTC; cdr3_aa: CASRQGLDYGYTF
j_call: TRBJ1-2; d_call: TRBD1; clone_size: .; v_call: TRBV6-5; cdr3_nt: TGTGCCAGCAGGCGGGACAGTAGCTATGGCTACACCTTC; cdr3_aa: CASRRDSSYGYTF
j_call: TRBJ1-3; d_call: TRBD1; clone_size: .; v_call: TRBV7-9; cdr3_nt: TGTGCCAGCAGCTCACAGGGGACGGCTGGAAACACCATATATTTT; cdr3_aa: CASSSQGTAGNTIYF
j_call: TRBJ2-5; d_call: .; clone_size: .; v_call: TRBV18; cdr3_nt: TGTGCCAGCTCCCGGGAGACCCCAGAGACCCAGTACTTC; cdr3_aa: CASSRETPETQYF
j_call: TRBJ1-1; d_call: .; clone_size: .; v_call: TRBV12-3/TRBV12-4; cdr3_nt: TGTGCCAGCAGTCCCCCCGGGAAAAAAGCTTTCTTT; cdr3_aa: CASSPPGKKAFF
j_call: TRBJ1-6; d_call: .; clone_size: few; v_call: TRBV6-6; cdr3_nt: TGTGCCAGCAGGTTGAGCGGGAATTCACCCCTCCACTTT; cdr3_aa: CASRLSGNSPLHF
j_call: TRBJ1-1; d_call: TRBD1; clone_size: once; v_call: TRBV9; cdr3_nt: TGTGCCAGCAGCGAAACAGGGGTCGCGACTGAAGCTTTCTTT; cdr3_aa: CASSETGVATEAFF
j_call: TRBJ1-5; d_call: .; clone_size: .; v_call: TRBV11-2; cdr3_nt: TGTGCCAGCTCTCAGGGAAGGGGTCAGCCCCAGCATTTT; cdr3_aa: CASSQGRGQPQHF
j_call: TRBJ2-3; d_call: TRBD2; clone_size: .; v_call: TRBV30; cdr3_nt: TGTGCCTGGAGTCCCGGGACTAGTACCACAGATACGCAGTATTTT; cdr3_aa: CAWSPGTSTTDTQYF
j_call: TRBJ1-3; d_call: .; clone_size: .; v_call: TRBV19; cdr3_nt: TGTGCCAGTAAGCTGAGGGCGGCGGGAAACACCATATATTTT; cdr3_aa: CASKLRAAGNTIYF
j_call: TRBJ1-2; d_call: TRBD1; clone_size: once; v_call: TRBV28; cdr3_nt: TGTGCCGGGACGGGACAGGGGAACTATGGCTACACCTTC; cdr3_aa: CAGTGQGNYGYTF
j_call: TRBJ1-6; d_call: .; clone_size: .; v_call: TRBV18; cdr3_nt: TGTGCCAGCTCTAAAGGCTATGATAATTCACCCCTCCACTTT; cdr3_aa: CASSKGYDNSPLHF